This T cell receptor beta chain was obtained from a study of cytomegalovirus exposure and HLA in healthy donors. Findings and limits, study-wide: The study listed around 150 cytomegalovirus-associated TCR beta chains. Presence/absence analysis assumed near-uniform sequencing depth across donors.

This PCR relied on a set of 60 Vbeta primers and 13 Jbeta primers. Sequencing was performed with immunoSEQ multiplex PCR; in TCRdb, only in-frame clones are kept and a portion is missing. This table holds approximately 100,000 clones, approximately 86% found once. Donors in the study were healthy people who gave bone marrow. Concerning this clone: Its antigen is unidentified.

Sequenced sample: PBMCs. The clonotype was recovered from a man younger than 40 in good health and CMV-seropositive.

In DNA form, the CDR3 reads TGTGCCAGCAGCTTAGGTCTAGCGGGCAGCACAGATACGCAGTATTTT. It specifies CASSLGLAGSTDTQYF. The V gene is TRBV11-3, the J gene TRBJ2-3, with 8 bases matching TRBD2. Germline assignment: CDR1 SGHNT and CDR2 YENEEA. J gave up 0 bases and V 1 base, and 3 bases lay outside the gene matches. This CDR3 comprises 16 residues.